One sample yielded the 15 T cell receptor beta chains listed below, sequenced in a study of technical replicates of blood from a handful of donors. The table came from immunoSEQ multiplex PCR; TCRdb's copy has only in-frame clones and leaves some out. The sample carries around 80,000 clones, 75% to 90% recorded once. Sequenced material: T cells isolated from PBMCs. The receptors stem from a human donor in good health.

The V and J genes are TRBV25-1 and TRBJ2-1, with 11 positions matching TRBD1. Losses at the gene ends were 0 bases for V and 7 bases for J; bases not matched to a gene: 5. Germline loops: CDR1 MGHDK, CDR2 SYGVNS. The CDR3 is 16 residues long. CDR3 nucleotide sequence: TGTGCCAGCAGTGAATATGTGGGACAGGGGGGGAATGAGCAGTTCTTC. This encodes CASSEYVGQGGNEQFF.

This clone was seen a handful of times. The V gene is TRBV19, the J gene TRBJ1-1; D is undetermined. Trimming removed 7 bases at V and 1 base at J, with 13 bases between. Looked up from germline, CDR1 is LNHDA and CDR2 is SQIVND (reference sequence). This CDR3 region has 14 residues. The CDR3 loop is CASTAGGRNTEAFF. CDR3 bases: TGTGCCAGTACCGCCGGAGGGAGGAACACTGAAGCTTTCTTT.

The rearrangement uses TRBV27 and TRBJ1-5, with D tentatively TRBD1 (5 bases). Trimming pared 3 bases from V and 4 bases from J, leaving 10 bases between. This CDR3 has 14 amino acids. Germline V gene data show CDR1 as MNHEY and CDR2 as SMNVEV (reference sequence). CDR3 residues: CASSLGQGNQPQHF. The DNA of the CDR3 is TGTGCCAGCAGTTTGGGGCAGGGTAATCAGCCCCAGCATTTT.

CDR3 protein: CASTGLAGVDEQFF. DNA for the CDR3: TGCGCCAGCACCGGACTAGCGGGAGTAGATGAGCAGTTCTTC. This rearrangement joins TRBV5-1 to TRBJ2-1; 13 bases agree with TRBD2. V gave up 6 bases and J gave up 8 bases; unmatched junction bases: 5. Germline CDR1 and CDR2: SGHRS and YFSETQ. This CDR3 comprises 14 residues.

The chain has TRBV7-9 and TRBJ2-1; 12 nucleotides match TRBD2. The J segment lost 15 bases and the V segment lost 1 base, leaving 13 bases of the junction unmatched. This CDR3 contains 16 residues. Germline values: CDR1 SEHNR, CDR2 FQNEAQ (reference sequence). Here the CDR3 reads CASSLGASGRDPARFF. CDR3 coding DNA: TGTGCCAGCAGCTTAGGGGCTAGCGGGAGGGACCCCGCCAGGTTCTTC.

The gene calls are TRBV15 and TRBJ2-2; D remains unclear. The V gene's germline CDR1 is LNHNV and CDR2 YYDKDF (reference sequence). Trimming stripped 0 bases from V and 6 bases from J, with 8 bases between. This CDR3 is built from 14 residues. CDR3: CATSRDIPSGELFF. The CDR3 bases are TGTGCCACCAGCAGAGATATCCCGTCCGGGGAGCTGTTTTTT.

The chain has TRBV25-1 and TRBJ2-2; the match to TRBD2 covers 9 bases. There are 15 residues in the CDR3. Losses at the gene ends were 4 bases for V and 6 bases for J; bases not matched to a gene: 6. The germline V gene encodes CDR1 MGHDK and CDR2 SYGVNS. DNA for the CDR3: TGTGCCAGCAGTGCTTACGGCGGGAGGGCCGGGGAGCTGTTTTTT. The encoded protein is CASSAYGGRAGELFF.

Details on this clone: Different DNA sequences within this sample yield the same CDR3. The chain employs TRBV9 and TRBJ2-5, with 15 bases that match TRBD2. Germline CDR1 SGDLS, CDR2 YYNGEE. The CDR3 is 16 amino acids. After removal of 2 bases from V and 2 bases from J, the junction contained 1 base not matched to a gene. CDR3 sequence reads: CASSVGLAGGQETQYF. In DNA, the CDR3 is TGTGCCAGCAGCGTGGGACTAGCGGGAGGACAAGAGACCCAGTACTTC.

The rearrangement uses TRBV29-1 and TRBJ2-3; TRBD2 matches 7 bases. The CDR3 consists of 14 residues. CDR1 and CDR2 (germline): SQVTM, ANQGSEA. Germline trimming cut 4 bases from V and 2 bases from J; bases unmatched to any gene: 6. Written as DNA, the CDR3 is TGCAGCGTTGCGACGGGGAGGGACACAGATACGCAGTATTTT. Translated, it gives CSVATGRDTDTQYF.

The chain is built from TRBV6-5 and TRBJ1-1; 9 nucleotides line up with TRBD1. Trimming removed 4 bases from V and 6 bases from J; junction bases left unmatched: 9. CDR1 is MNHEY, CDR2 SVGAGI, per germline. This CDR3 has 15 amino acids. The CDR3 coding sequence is TGTGCCAGCAGTTTTAACCGGGACAGGGTATCTGAAGCTTTCTTT. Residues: CASSFNRDRVSEAFF.

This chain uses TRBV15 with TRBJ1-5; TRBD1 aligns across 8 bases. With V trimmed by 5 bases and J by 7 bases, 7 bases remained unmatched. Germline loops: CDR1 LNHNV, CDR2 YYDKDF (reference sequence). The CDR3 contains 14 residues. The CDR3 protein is CATSSRTGTQPQHF. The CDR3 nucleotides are TGTGCCACCAGCTCCCGGACAGGGACCCAGCCCCAGCATTTT. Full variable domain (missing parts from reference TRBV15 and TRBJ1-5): DAMVIQNPRYQVTQFGKPVTLSCSQTLNHNVMYWYQQKSSQAPKLLFHYYDKDFNNEADTPDNFQSRRPNTSFCFLDIRSPGLGDTAMYLCATSSRTGTQPQHFGDGTRLSIL.

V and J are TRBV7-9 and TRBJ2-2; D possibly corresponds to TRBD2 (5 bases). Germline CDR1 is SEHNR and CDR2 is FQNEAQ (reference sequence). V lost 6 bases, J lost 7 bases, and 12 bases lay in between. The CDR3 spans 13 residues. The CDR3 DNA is TGTGCCAGCAGAAATAGCGTCTACGGGGAGCTGTTTTTT. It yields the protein CASRNSVYGELFF.

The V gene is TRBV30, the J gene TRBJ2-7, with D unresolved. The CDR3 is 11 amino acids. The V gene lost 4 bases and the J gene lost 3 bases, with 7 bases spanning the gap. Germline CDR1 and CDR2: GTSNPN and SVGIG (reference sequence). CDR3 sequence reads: CAWTSSYEQYF. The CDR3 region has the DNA TGTGCCTGGACCTCTAGCTACGAGCAGTACTTC. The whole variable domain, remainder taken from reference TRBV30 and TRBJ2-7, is SQTIHQWPATLVQPVGSPLSLECTVEGTSNPNLYWYRQAAGRGLQLLFYSVGIGQISSEVPQNLSASRPQDRQFILSSKKLLLSDSGFYLCAWTSSYEQYFGPGTRLTVT.

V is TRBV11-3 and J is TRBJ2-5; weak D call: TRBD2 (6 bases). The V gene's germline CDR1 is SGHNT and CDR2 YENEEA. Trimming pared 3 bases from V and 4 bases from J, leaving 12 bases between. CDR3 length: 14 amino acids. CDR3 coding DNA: TGTGCCAGCAGCTTTATTACGGGAGCAGAGACCCAGTACTTC. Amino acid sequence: CASSFITGAETQYF.

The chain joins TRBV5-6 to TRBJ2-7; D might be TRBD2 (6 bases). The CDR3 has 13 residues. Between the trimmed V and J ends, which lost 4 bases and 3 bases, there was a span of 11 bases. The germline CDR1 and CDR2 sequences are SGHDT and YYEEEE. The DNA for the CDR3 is TGTGCCAGCAGCCACAGGACTATCTACGAGCAGTACTTC. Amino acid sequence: CASSHRTIYEQYF.